Described below is a single TCR beta chain sequence and its context. Its antigen is unidentified. The data stem from a study of shared clonotypes between healthy human individuals. In the original workflow: Junction-only sequences without quality scores came from ImmunoSEQ, so filtering differed. Assay used: immunoSEQ multiplex PCR; TCRdb lists only in-frame clones, some missing. D and trimming come from the DNA, and the V and J calls and clone size come from that table. This table has millions of clones, approximately 95% appearing once. CD8 cells classed as naive were CD45RO-negative and positively selected for CCR7, excluding terminally differentiated effector memory CD45RA+ cells. All of the donors resided in Nashville, Tennessee, and each was a Caucasian adult. V lost 0 bases, J lost 2 bases, and 17 bases lay in between. This CDR3 is 18 amino acids long. Germline loops: CDR1 MNHNS, CDR2 SASEGT.

Study conclusions and caveats: Unshared clonotypes carried lower generation probabilities than those common to all four donors.

The sequence came from a man between 18 and 29 years old in good health. Sequencing input: naive CD8+ T cells sorted from blood. This chain connects TRBV6-1 to TRBJ1-5; possible D gene TRBD1, 6 bases. CDR3 sequence: CASSEAEYGGEGNQPQHF. In nucleotides, the CDR3 is TGTGCCAGCAGTGAAGCGGAATACGGGGGCGAGGGCAATCAGCCCCAGCATTTT.